Following are 29 T cell receptor beta chains from one sample sequenced in a study of cytomegalovirus exposure and HLA in healthy donors. Primers for the PCR totalled 60 Vbeta and 13 Jbeta. The assay was immunoSEQ multiplex PCR, and TCRdb's table has in-frame clones only and misses some. The top ten clones hold about 6.8% of a sample with about 93,000 clones, around three quarters of them seen once. Sample: PBMCs. These receptor sequences come from a young man in good health and CMV-seronegative.

This clone has a handful of counts. DNA for the CDR3: TGTGCCAGCAGCCAAGTTGTAGGGGCTGGAAACACCATATATTTT. Its translation is CASSQVVGAGNTIYF. The chain carries TRBV4-2 and TRBJ1-3, with D possibly TRBD1 on 5 matching bases. V gave up 1 base and J gave up 2 bases, with 9 bases separating them. Germline V gene lookup returns CDR1 LGHNA and CDR2 YNFKEQ. CDR3 size: 15 residues.

The chain is built from TRBV5-1 and TRBJ2-6, with 9 bases aligning to TRBD1. V dropped 1 base and J dropped 4; count of bases not matched to a gene: 6. The CDR3 contains 17 residues. Per germline, CDR1 SGHRS and CDR2 YFSETQ. In nucleotides, the CDR3 is TGCGCCAGCAGCTTGATGGGACAGGGCTCCGGGGCCAACGTCCTGACTTTC. Translation: CASSLMGQGSGANVLTF.

The gene calls are TRBV28 and TRBJ1-2; D is unclear. CDR3 length: 13 residues. Germline values: CDR1 MDHEN, CDR2 SYDVKM. With 3 bases removed from V and 8 bases from J, the gap between germline ends came to 13 bases. The CDR3 reads CASSLAPPGGYTF. The CDR3 DNA reads as TGTGCCAGCAGTTTGGCCCCACCGGGAGGCTACACCTTC.

This clone has just one count. The chain combines TRBV10-3 with TRBJ2-3; 8 bases map to TRBD2. The trim removed 10 bases at V and 6 bases at J, leaving 9 bases unmatched. The germline gives CDR1 ENHRY, CDR2 SYGVKD. This CDR3 is built from 13 residues. The CDR3 reads CATNSGAGDTQYF. The CDR3, as DNA: TGTGCCACCAATAGCGGGGCGGGGGATACGCAGTATTTT.

This clone appeared once. The CDR3 DNA sequence: TGTGCCTGGAGTACCCTAGCGGGAGGGCCCTCCGGGGAGCTGTTTTTT. As protein: CAWSTLAGGPSGELFF. This sequence joins TRBV30 and TRBJ2-2; 12 nucleotides align to TRBD2. The germline V gene has CDR1 GTSNPN and CDR2 SVGIG (reference sequence). The CDR3 totals 16 residues. V dropped 2 bases and J dropped 6; count of bases not matched to a gene: 7.

This chain uses TRBV27 with TRBJ2-2, with TRBD2 matching over 9 bases. Germline values: CDR1 MNHEY, CDR2 SMNVEV (reference sequence). This CDR3 comprises 16 residues. The J segment lost 4 bases and the V segment lost 1 base, leaving 4 bases of the junction unmatched. The CDR3 DNA sequence: TGTGCCAGCAGTTTATTTAGCGGGAGTGGCACCGGGGAGCTGTTTTTT. Amino acids: CASSLFSGSGTGELFF.

The V gene is TRBV5-6, the J gene TRBJ2-7, with TRBD2 identical over 9 bases. The CDR3 covers 18 residues. The germline CDR1 and CDR2 sequences are SGHDT and YYEEEE. After removal of 0 bases from V and 3 bases from J, the junction contained 13 bases not matched to a gene. The CDR3 sequence: CASSLEPLAGFTVYEQYF. In nucleotides, the CDR3 is TGTGCCAGCAGCTTGGAACCACTAGCGGGTTTCACCGTCTACGAGCAGTACTTC.

The rearrangement joins TRBV29-1 to TRBJ1-2; 8 nucleotides match TRBD1. CDR3 length equals 13 residues. The trim removed 6 bases at V and 4 bases at J, leaving 7 bases unmatched. Germline CDR1 SQVTM, CDR2 ANQGSEA. This CDR3 is CSVGTGGGYGYTF. CDR3 coding DNA: TGCAGCGTCGGGACAGGCGGAGGCTATGGCTACACCTTC.

V usage is TRBV5-1 and J usage is TRBJ1-1; D is uncertain. Germline assignment: CDR1 SGHRS and CDR2 YFSETQ. The CDR3 length is 14 residues. V was pared by 0 bases and J by 4 bases, with 10 bases between. The CDR3 nucleotides are TGCGCCAGCAGCTTGGCCGCCCTCGGCACTGAAGCTTTCTTT. Its protein is CASSLAALGTEAFF.

The J gene is TRBJ1-2, the V gene TRBV7-9; 7 bases are a match to TRBD1. This CDR3 contains 14 residues. With 5 bases clipped from V and 4 bases from J, the junction kept 7 bases outside the gene matches. Germline CDR1 is SEHNR and CDR2 is FQNEAQ (reference sequence). The CDR3 reads CASSLSQGGYGYTF. The CDR3 DNA reads as TGTGCCAGCAGCCTTTCCCAGGGGGGCTATGGCTACACCTTC.

In its sample, this clone was seen a few times. The CDR3 DNA follows: TGTGCCAGTAGGGCAGGGTGGTTGAACACTGAAGCTTTCTTT. Translating gives CASRAGWLNTEAFF. The gene calls are TRBV19 and TRBJ1-1; D might be TRBD1 (5 bases). V was shortened by 6 bases and J by 0 bases, with 11 bases between the two germline ends. The CDR3 extends over 14 amino acids. Germline lookup yields CDR1 LNHDA and CDR2 SQIVND (reference sequence).

V is TRBV6-4 and J is TRBJ2-1, with 13 bases fitting TRBD2. The germline CDR1 and CDR2 sequences are MRHNA and SNTAGT. The CDR3 is 16 residues long. The junction had 0 bases not matched to a gene; V was cut back by 4 bases and J by 0 bases. Here the CDR3 DNA reads TGTGCCAGCAGTGGGACTAGCGGGAGCTCCTACAATGAGCAGTTCTTC. This codes for CASSGTSGSSYNEQFF.

This rearrangement joins TRBV6-4 to TRBJ1-1; D is undetermined. Germline V lookup: CDR1 MRHNA, CDR2 SNTAGT. Trimming shortened V by 3 bases and J by 0 bases, and 8 bases separated the two germline ends. The CDR3 runs to 14 residues. The CDR3 spells CASSESDMNTEAFF. DNA for the CDR3: TGTGCCAGCAGTGAGAGCGATATGAACACTGAAGCTTTCTTT.

The chain carries TRBV2 and TRBJ2-1; the D is unclear. The CDR3 covers 13 residues. CDR1 and CDR2 (germline): SNHLY, FYNNEI. V lost 3 bases and J 10 bases, leaving 13 bases between the germline ends. The CDR3 is CASSEVRSREQFF. The DNA for the CDR3 is TGTGCCAGCAGTGAGGTGAGGTCCCGCGAGCAGTTCTTC.

This clone was seen only once. The chain uses TRBV6-4 and TRBJ1-2; maybe TRBD1 (5 bases). The V gene's germline CDR1 is MRHNA and CDR2 SNTAGT. V shed 0 bases and J shed 8 bases, with 16 bases lying between them. The length of the CDR3 is 15 residues. The CDR3 DNA reads TGTGCCAGCAGTGACTCGATAGGGGACTCCTGGGGCTACACCTTC. Its protein is CASSDSIGDSWGYTF.

The V gene is TRBV6-4, the J gene TRBJ2-1; the match to TRBD2 covers 14 bases. The CDR3 spans 14 residues. V lost 2 bases to trimming and J lost 9 bases; unmatched junction nucleotides: 0. Germline V gene sequence: CDR1 MRHNA, CDR2 SNTAGT. CDR3 region: CASSDGTSGSEQFF. The CDR3 nucleotides are TGTGCCAGCAGTGACGGGACTAGCGGGAGTGAGCAGTTCTTC.

The rearrangement joins TRBV11-2 to TRBJ2-6; no reliable D call. CDR1 is SGHAT, CDR2 FQNNGV, per germline. The CDR3 is made up of 15 amino acids. V lost 4 bases and J lost 0, with 7 bases in between. CDR3 protein: CASSSVDSGANVLTF. CDR3 nucleotide sequence: TGTGCCAGCAGCTCTGTAGACTCTGGGGCCAACGTCCTGACTTTC.

The rearrangement joins TRBV9 to TRBJ1-3; D gene uncertain. This CDR3 has 16 residues. Germline CDR1 SGDLS, CDR2 YYNGEE. With 4 bases removed from V and 0 bases from J, the gap between germline ends came to 14 bases. This CDR3 is CASSYSHEGSGNTIYF. Written as DNA, the CDR3 is TGTGCCAGCAGCTACTCTCACGAGGGCTCTGGAAACACCATATATTTT.

The genes are TRBV2 and TRBJ2-7; 8 nucleotides align to TRBD1. The length of the CDR3 is 15 residues. CDR1 and CDR2 from the germline V gene are SNHLY and FYNNEI. J lost 2 bases, V lost 6 bases, and 9 bases had no gene match. The CDR3 loop reads CASSPRTGPTYEQYF. CDR3 DNA: TGTGCCAGCAGCCCACGGACAGGGCCGACCTACGAGCAGTACTTC.

V is TRBV6-1 and J is TRBJ2-1; maybe TRBD2 (5 bases). V lost 0 bases and J lost 10, with 13 bases in between. CDR1 and CDR2 (germline): MNHNS, SASEGT. The CDR3 loop spans 14 amino acids. CDR3 amino acids: CASSEAAGIFEQFF. In nucleotides, the CDR3 is TGTGCCAGCAGTGAAGCGGCGGGTATTTTCGAGCAGTTCTTC.

The chain carries TRBV6-4 and TRBJ1-2; D is unclear. With 5 bases removed from V and 7 bases from J, the gap between germline ends came to 17 bases. The germline V gene has CDR1 MRHNA and CDR2 SNTAGT. The CDR3 is 14 amino acids. The chain's CDR3 is CASSPGVEGSGYTF. The DNA for the CDR3 is TGTGCCAGCAGTCCTGGGGTGGAGGGAAGTGGCTACACCTTC.

A word on this clone: Other DNA variants within this sample encode the same CDR3. V usage is TRBV5-1 and J usage is TRBJ2-3; D gene uncertain. Deletions cut 1 base from V and 2 bases from J, with 11 bases between. Germline CDR1 and CDR2: SGHRS and YFSETQ. The CDR3 runs 15 residues. CDR3 in amino acids: CASSLRGIYTDTQYF. CDR3 coding DNA: TGCGCCAGCAGCTTGAGAGGCATCTACACAGATACGCAGTATTTT. Full variable domain (rest looked up from reference TRBV5-1 and TRBJ2-3): KAGVTQTPRYLIKTRGQQVTLSCSPISGHRSVSWYQQTPGQGLQFLFEYFSETQRNKGNFPGRFSGRQFSNSRSEMNVSTLELGDSALYLCASSLRGIYTDTQYFGPGTRLTVL.

The chain carries TRBV28 and TRBJ2-3; possibly TRBD2 for D (7 bases). V dropped 2 bases and J dropped 5 bases, with 14 bases sitting between them. The germline V gene has CDR1 MDHEN and CDR2 SYDVKM. The CDR3 is 15 amino acids. CDR3 bases: TGTGCCAGCAGTTTAGCGGGGGCCGAGGGAGATACGCAGTATTTT. Translating it yields CASSLAGAEGDTQYF.

The V and J genes are TRBV4-2 and TRBJ1-4, with D perhaps matching TRBD1 (6 bases). Trimming stripped 1 base from V and 8 bases from J, with 20 bases between. The germline CDR1 and CDR2 sequences are LGHNA and YNFKEQ. This CDR3 region has 17 residues. CDR3 in amino acids: CASSQGLAFRGDEKLFF. The CDR3 DNA is TGTGCCAGCAGCCAAGGTTTGGCGTTCAGGGGAGACGAAAAACTGTTTTTT.

The genes are TRBV30 and TRBJ1-3; D uncertain. This CDR3 has 14 residues. Germline-derived CDR1 and CDR2 are GTSNPN and SVGIG (reference sequence). Trimming shortened V by 0 bases and J by 3 bases, and 9 bases separated the two germline ends. CDR3 residues: CAWSVRGFGNTIYF. DNA for the CDR3: TGTGCCTGGAGTGTACGAGGGTTTGGAAACACCATATATTTT. Filled out from reference TRBV30 and TRBJ1-3, the complete variable domain reads SQTIHQWPATLVQPVGSPLSLECTVEGTSNPNLYWYRQAAGRGLQLLFYSVGIGQISSEVPQNLSASRPQDRQFILSSKKLLLSDSGFYLCAWSVRGFGNTIYFGEGSWLTVV.

This clone showed up just a few times. V gene TRBV7-9 combines with J gene TRBJ2-5; a weak D match, TRBD2 (6 bases). This CDR3 comprises 17 residues. The germline V gene encodes CDR1 SEHNR and CDR2 FQNEAQ (reference sequence). V lost 1 base and J lost 5, with 20 bases in between. The CDR3 nucleotides read TGTGCCAGCAGCTTAGTTTCCCGGGGACTTCGAGGGGAGACCCAGTACTTC. Protein: CASSLVSRGLRGETQYF. Full variable domain (missing parts from reference TRBV7-9 and TRBJ2-5): DTGVSQNPRHKITKRGQNVTFRCDPISEHNRLYWYRQTLGQGPEFLTYFQNEAQLEKSRLLSDRFSAERPKGSFSTLEIQRTEQGDSAMYLCASSLVSRGLRGETQYFGPGTRLLVL.

The chain employs TRBV10-1 and TRBJ2-2; TRBD2 might be the D (5 bases). CDR1 and CDR2 from the germline V gene are WNHNN and SYGVQD (reference sequence). CDR3 length equals 15 residues. Trimming left V 4 bases short and J 3 bases short, with 12 bases between. Here the CDR3 reads CASSGLTGDTGELFF. CDR3 sequence (DNA): TGCGCCAGCAGTGGGCTGACCGGGGACACCGGGGAGCTGTTTTTT.

The chain employs TRBV4-3 and TRBJ2-6; tentative D call: TRBD1 (6 bases). V shed 2 bases and J shed 2 bases, with 10 bases lying between them. The germline V gene has CDR1 LGHNA and CDR2 YSLEER. CDR3 length: 16 amino acids. This CDR3 reads CASSQSTGTGANVLTF. CDR3 coding DNA: TGCGCCAGCAGCCAATCCACAGGGACTGGGGCCAACGTCCTGACTTTC.

The chain is built from TRBV6-1 and TRBJ1-6, with D perhaps TRBD1 (5 bases). The CDR3 runs to 15 residues. CDR1 and CDR2 (germline): MNHNS, SASEGT. Trimming removed 1 base at V and 7 bases at J, with 11 bases between. The CDR3 spells CASSEGSRTNSPLHF. The CDR3 DNA follows: TGTGCCAGCAGTGAAGGTAGTCGGACAAATTCACCCCTCCACTTT.